Listed here is a single T cell receptor (beta chain). These data originate in a study of blood T cell repertoires in COVID-19. For the study at large: PBMCs, B-cell-depleted T cells, or T cells were the source of the cDNA or gDNA that made up the material.

Across about 22 US areas, participants ranged in age from about 18 to 90 years. Cohorts were determined from participant-reported clinical history. The study counted Cohort 3 donors as recovered given two negative PCRs, clearance, or symptom resolution. The data were produced by immunoSEQ multiplex PCR, yet TCRdb's version contains in-frame clones alone and is incomplete. The repertoire holds about 250,000 clones, with 85% to 90% as singletons. The sequencing input was PBMCs or T cells enriched from blood (not recorded which). The source of this sequence is a man aged 40-50 years who had recovered from COVID-19.

As DNA, the CDR3 is TGTGCCAGCAGTTACGGTCCGACAGGGTCCGAAAAACTGTTTTTT. Translating it yields CASSYGPTGSEKLFF. The chain joins TRBV6-5 to TRBJ1-4, with 7 bases aligning to TRBD1. The ends lost 2 bases at V and 8 bases at J; junction bases unmatched: 8. Germline V gives CDR1 MNHEY, CDR2 SVGAGI. The CDR3 runs 15 residues.